The 22 T cell receptor beta chains below all came from one sample that was sequenced in a study of blood T cell repertoires in COVID-19. Clones were read by immunoSEQ multiplex PCR, and TCRdb kept only the in-frame ones, dropping some. The sample consists of hundreds of thousands of clones, 86% of them appearing once. What was sequenced was peripheral blood. These receptors originate from a woman aged 25 to 45 with active or convalescent COVID-19.

This rearrangement joins TRBV27 to TRBJ2-1; 13 nucleotides agree with TRBD2. The CDR3 covers 15 residues. CDR1 and CDR2 (germline): MNHEY, SMNVEV (reference sequence). The J segment lost 6 bases and the V segment lost 3 bases, leaving 2 bases of the junction unmatched. The CDR3 DNA reads as TGTGCCAGCAGTTTGACTAGCGGGGGGTTCAATGAGCAGTTCTTC. It encodes CASSLTSGGFNEQFF.

This chain connects TRBV6-4 to TRBJ1-6; D is perhaps TRBD1 (6 bases). Germline V gene sequence: CDR1 MRHNA, CDR2 SNTAGT. Trimming stripped 2 bases from V and 5 bases from J, with 10 bases between. The CDR3 runs 15 residues. Here the CDR3 reads CASSDGAGDNSPLHF. CDR3 coding DNA: TGTGCCAGCAGTGACGGGGCAGGGGATAATTCACCCCTCCACTTT.

The V call is TRBV5-6, the J call TRBJ2-2; tentatively, D is TRBD2 (6 bases). This CDR3 is 15 amino acids long. V was trimmed by 0 bases and J by 2 bases, leaving 8 bases between them. The V gene's germline CDR1 is SGHDT and CDR2 YYEEEE. The DNA for the CDR3 is TGTGCCAGCAGCTTGGTTAGCGGTAACACCGGGGAGCTGTTTTTT. As protein: CASSLVSGNTGELFF.

This clone was detected once. The V call is TRBV5-1, the J call TRBJ2-3, with 7 bases aligning to TRBD2. This CDR3 has 16 amino acids. With 5 bases clipped from V and 0 bases from J, the junction kept 9 bases outside the gene matches. Germline V CDR1 and CDR2: SGHRS, YFSETQ. The CDR3 bases are TGCGCCAGCAGGGATTATAGCGGGCCTAGCACAGATACGCAGTATTTT. It yields the protein CASRDYSGPSTDTQYF.

This chain joins TRBV3-1 (or the pseudogene TRBV3-2) and TRBJ2-7, with 7 bases matching TRBD1. Trimming took 3 bases from V and 3 from J; bases not matched to a gene: 8. The CDR3 runs to 15 residues. CDR1 and CDR2 (germline): LGHDT, YNNKEL (reference sequence). For the CDR3, the DNA is TGTGCCAGCAGCCACGAAGGGGGCCTGGTCTACGAGCAGTACTTC. It is translated as CASSHEGGLVYEQYF.

The chain combines TRBV7-9 with TRBJ2-1; 11 nucleotides line up with TRBD2. The CDR3 loop spans 17 amino acids. CDR1 SEHNR and CDR2 FQNEAQ come from the germline V gene (reference sequence). V lost 6 bases, J lost 9 bases, and 16 bases stayed unmatched. CDR3 in amino acids: CASRPTVTSGRRIEQFF. Written as DNA, the CDR3 is TGTGCCAGCAGACCGACGGTTACTAGCGGGAGAAGGATTGAGCAGTTCTTC.

V and J are TRBV2 and TRBJ2-1; 8 bases match TRBD2. Germline V lookup: CDR1 SNHLY, CDR2 FYNNEI. V dropped 6 bases and J dropped 10; count of bases not matched to a gene: 11. The length of the CDR3 is 14 residues. This chain's CDR3 is CASRTSGGSGEQFF. In DNA, the CDR3 is TGTGCCAGCAGAACTAGCGGAGGGTCGGGAGAGCAGTTCTTC.

This chain joins TRBV2 and TRBJ2-2; 10 nucleotides agree with TRBD2. V dropped 6 bases and J dropped 7; count of bases not matched to a gene: 8. The CDR3 is 15 amino acids. Germline V gene sequence: CDR1 SNHLY, CDR2 FYNNEI. The CDR3: CASRPGLAEGGELFF. As DNA, the CDR3 is TGTGCCAGCAGGCCAGGACTAGCGGAAGGCGGGGAGCTGTTTTTT.

The V and J genes are TRBV5-1 and TRBJ2-1; 11 bases match TRBD2. V was clipped by 4 bases and J by 0 bases; unmatched bases: 6. Germline CDR1 reads SGHRS; CDR2 reads YFSETQ. CDR3 size: 17 residues. The CDR3 nucleotides read TGCGCCAGCAGCGTAGCGGGAGGGCCTCCCTCCTACAATGAGCAGTTCTTC. It translates to CASSVAGGPPSYNEQFF.

The V gene is TRBV4-1, the J gene TRBJ2-5, with 8 bases aligning to TRBD2. The CDR3 covers 16 residues. Germline V lookup: CDR1 MGHRA, CDR2 YSYEKL. The V segment lost 4 bases and the J segment 5 bases; nucleotides outside the gene matches: 12. This CDR3 is CASSRDPGTRSETQYF. The CDR3 nucleotides read TGCGCCAGCAGCCGAGATCCCGGGACTAGGAGTGAGACCCAGTACTTC.

CDR3 sequence reads: CASSLARGNYGYTF. The CDR3 region has the DNA TGTGCCAGCAGCTTGGCCAGGGGGAACTATGGCTACACCTTC. V and J are TRBV5-5 and TRBJ1-2; 7 bases match TRBD1. V trimming: 0 bases; J trimming: 2 bases; junction bases outside the gene matches: 1. CDR3 length: 14 amino acids. Germline V gene data show CDR1 as SGHKS and CDR2 as YYEKEE (reference sequence).

This clone has only a few counts. The chain carries TRBV27 and TRBJ1-3, with TRBD1 as a possible D gene (5 bases). In germline, CDR1 is MNHEY, CDR2 SMNVEV (reference sequence). The CDR3 extends over 14 amino acids. The ends were cut back, 3 bases at V and 2 bases at J, with 8 bases in the middle. CDR3 amino acids: CASSFLGPGNTIYF. CDR3 DNA: TGTGCCAGCAGTTTCCTGGGGCCTGGAAACACCATATATTTT.

The chain has TRBV2 and TRBJ1-5; no clear D. The germline V gene has CDR1 SNHLY and CDR2 FYNNEI. The CDR3 contains 15 residues. V dropped 0 bases and J dropped 4 bases, with 10 bases sitting between them. The CDR3 DNA reads TGTGCCAGCAGTGAAGCGCTTGGCTTGAATCAGCCCCAGCATTTT. It encodes CASSEALGLNQPQHF.

V is TRBV14 and J is TRBJ2-1; the D is unclear. Germline V CDR1 and CDR2: SGHDN, FVKESK. The CDR3 runs 16 residues. V gave up 4 bases and J gave up 0 bases, with 13 bases separating them. CDR3 coding DNA: TGTGCCAGCAGCCCTGTCAGGTTGGGCTCCTACAATGAGCAGTTCTTC. Its protein is CASSPVRLGSYNEQFF.

The chain uses TRBV20-1 and TRBJ1-1, with D possibly matching TRBD1 (5 bases). The V end was cut by 3 bases, the J end by 1 base, with 6 bases between. The germline V gene encodes CDR1 DFQATT and CDR2 SNEGSKA (reference sequence). This CDR3 has 12 amino acids. CDR3 sequence (DNA): TGCAGTGCTAGTGGACAGAACACTGAAGCTTTCTTT. It is translated as CSASGQNTEAFF.

V is TRBV6-5 and J is TRBJ2-7; tentatively, D is TRBD2 (5 bases). Between the trimmed V and J ends, which lost 6 bases and 0 bases, there was a span of 15 bases. The CDR3 is 15 residues long. CDR1 MNHEY and CDR2 SVGAGI come from the germline V gene. The CDR3 sequence: CASSPYEGISYEQYF. Written as DNA, the CDR3 is TGTGCCAGCAGCCCGTATGAGGGAATCTCCTACGAGCAGTACTTC.

V and J are TRBV28 and TRBJ1-6, with TRBD1 matching 8 bases. The CDR3 runs 16 residues. Losses at the gene ends were 3 bases for V and 6 bases for J; bases not matched to a gene: 7. Germline V CDR1 and CDR2: MDHEN, SYDVKM. CDR3 in DNA: TGTGCCAGCAGTTTTTCAGGGGGCAGATTTAATTCACCCCTCCACTTT. Protein: CASSFSGGRFNSPLHF.

This clone was seen a handful of times. V usage is TRBV7-9 and J usage is TRBJ2-7; D not certain. V lost 6 bases, J lost 7 bases, and 16 bases lay in between. The CDR3 is made up of 13 amino acids. The germline V gene encodes CDR1 SEHNR and CDR2 FQNEAQ (reference sequence). The CDR3 DNA reads TGTGCCAGCAGTTTTTCCCCTGGCTGGGAGCAGTACTTC. It codes for CASSFSPGWEQYF.

The chain recombines TRBV19 with TRBJ1-2, with 10 bases identical to TRBD1. The CDR3 contains 16 residues. From germline, CDR1 is LNHDA and CDR2 SQIVND (reference sequence). J lost 4 bases, V lost 3 bases, and 8 bases had no gene match. CDR3 coding DNA: TGTGCCAGTAGTATCAGTATGACAGGGGGCCTCTATGGCTACACCTTC. Encoded protein: CASSISMTGGLYGYTF.

This clone appeared a single time. The chain is built from TRBV18 and TRBJ1-2, with unresolved D. V shed 6 bases and J shed 4 bases, with 12 bases lying between them. The CDR3 is 13 residues long. The germline CDR1 and CDR2 sequences are KGHSH and LQKENI. CDR3 amino acids: CASSRGTGYGYTF. The CDR3 DNA is TGTGCCAGCTCCCGGGGTACGGGCTATGGCTACACCTTC.

The DNA for the CDR3 is TGCAGCGTTGATAGGCAGGGCGACAATGAGCAGTTCTTC. It is translated as CSVDRQGDNEQFF. The rearrangement uses TRBV29-1 and TRBJ2-1; a weak D match, TRBD1 (5 bases). The V end lost 3 bases, the J end lost 5 bases, and 11 bases lay between the germline ends. CDR3 length: 13 residues. Per germline, CDR1 SQVTM and CDR2 ANQGSEA.

The gene calls are TRBV14 and TRBJ2-5; no clear D. Germline lookup yields CDR1 SGHDN and CDR2 FVKESK. V lost 2 bases, J lost 5 bases, and 15 bases lay in between. There are 15 residues in the CDR3. The CDR3 sequence is CASSQPQLVRETQYF. The DNA for the CDR3 is TGTGCCAGCAGCCAACCTCAGCTAGTTCGGGAGACCCAGTACTTC.